This T cell receptor (beta chain) emerged from a study of spatial heterogeneity in lung cancer. This clonotype occurred many times. Time point: sample taken at primary tumor resection. The donors comprised around 72 untreated early-stage non-small cell lung cancer patients. Tumor, nontumor lung or frozen PBMC supplied whole RNA that was sequenced unsorted. V lost 1 base and J lost 7, with 10 bases in between. Per the germline V gene, CDR1 is LNHDA and CDR2 is SQIVND (reference sequence). The CDR3 is 14 residues long. Every cDNA TCR molecule received its own unique molecular identifier. TCRdb ran MiXCR on the 5' RACE reads and lists one entry per CDR3 protein. The sample carries tens of thousands of distinct CDR3 sequences, approximately 5.8% recorded once.

This chain connects TRBV19 to TRBJ1-4; D is ambiguous. The sequence was collected from a male donor with early-stage non-small cell lung cancer. The sequenced sample was PBMCs, obtained at surgery. In nucleotides, the CDR3 is TGTGCCAGTAGTATAGTAGCGGGAGGTGAAAAACTGTTTTTT. Residues: CASSIVAGGEKLFF.